The sequence of this T cell receptor beta chain was determined in a study of response to subunit inactivated influenza vaccine. TCRdb reanalysed the RT-PCR reads using MiXCR and keeps one entry per CDR3 protein. Of fewer than 800,000 distinct CDR3 sequences in the sample, approximately 15% are singletons; the top ten hold about 9.9%. Germline V lookup: CDR1 SEHNR, CDR2 FQNEAQ (reference sequence). V trimming: 3 bases; J trimming: 6 bases; junction bases outside the gene matches: 6. The CDR3 runs 15 residues. The receptor was isolated from a man in his fifties who received an inactivated influenza vaccine. The V gene is TRBV7-9, the J gene TRBJ2-1; TRBD1 aligns across 9 bases. Sequencing used PBMCs from blood, obtained 11 to 12 days after vaccination. The CDR3, as DNA: TGTGCCAGCAGCTTTCGACAGGGGGGTCTCAATGAGCAGTTCTTC. Protein sequence: CASSFRQGGLNEQFF.